The 29 T cell receptor beta chains given below trace back to one sample, sequenced in a study of tumor and adjacent non-tumor tissue in lung cancer (dated by TCRdb to the late 2010s). Library generation was performed with multiplex PCR. TCRdb shows the sequencer as Illumina HiSeq 2500. TCRbeta libraries were built by three rounds of nested PCR using primers (Table S4), following protocols modified from ARM-PCR. TCRdb cleaned the public reads at Q25 with fastp, built clones with MiXCR and kept in-frame beta chains. Every CDR3 protein is listed once, alongside the most common genes and DNA of its rows. Present in this sample are tens of thousands of distinct CDR3 sequences, over 65% of which were seen just once. The ten most abundant clones make up around 38% of the sample. RNA was extracted from bulk unsorted tissue and checked for quality with a NanoDrop ND-1000 and an Agilent 2100. Distant non-tumor tissue taken more than 3 cm from the tumor edge was used as the normal lung sample.

The sequencing input was distant non-tumor lung tissue. The receptors shown here come from a man aged 65 to 85 with non-small cell lung cancer.

The V and J genes are TRBV6-2 or TRBV6-3 and TRBJ2-7; 7 bases line up with TRBD2. Germline loops: CDR1 MNHEY, CDR2 SVGEGT. CDR3 length: 13 residues. The chain's CDR3 is CAIMGGSSYEQYF. In DNA form, the CDR3 reads TGTGCTATAATGGGAGGGAGCTCCTACGAGCAGTACTTC.

The rearrangement links TRBV20-1 to TRBJ2-1; possibly TRBD2 for D (5 bases). The CDR3 is 13 amino acids. Germline values: CDR1 DFQATT, CDR2 SNEGSKA (reference sequence). V lost 7 bases to trimming and J lost 13 bases, with 23 bases between them. CDR3 nucleotides: TGCAGTGACGTGAAGGGTTCAGGAGAGGGACAGTTCTTC. It specifies CSDVKGSGEGQFF.

A remark on this clonotype: An end of the junction does not agree with germline; a read error may underlie this. V is TRBV29-1 and J is TRBJ1-2; D remains unclear. The germline gives CDR1 SQVTM, CDR2 ANQGSEA. The CDR3 is made up of 16 amino acids. The CDR3 loop reads CSVVAYQSPGEDGYTF. DNA of the CDR3: TGCAGCGTTGTCGCCTATCAATCCCCGGGAGAAGATGGCTATACCTTC.

This clonotype showed up many times. V gene TRBV6-1 combines with J gene TRBJ1-1, with a tentative D call TRBD1 (6 bases). Per germline, CDR1 MNHNS and CDR2 SASEGT. V was trimmed by 4 bases and J by 6 bases, leaving 12 bases between them. This CDR3 has 13 residues. The CDR3 loop is CASSATGSAEAFF. CDR3 DNA: TGTGCCAGCAGTGCTACAGGGTCGGCTGAAGCTTTCTTT.

This clonotype was picked up one time. The V and J genes are TRBV12-3 or TRBV12-4 and TRBJ1-6, with D uncertain. V gave up 3 bases and J gave up 6 bases, with 12 bases separating them. The CDR3 extends over 15 amino acids. The CDR3 DNA sequence: TGTGCCAGCAGTTTGGGAGATCGTCTTAATTCACCCCTCCACTTT. Translation: CASSLGDRLNSPLHF.

In the case of this clonotype: Its ends do not fully match the called genes, so a read error is possible. The rearrangement links TRBV11-2 to TRBJ1-1; possibly TRBD1 for D (5 bases). This CDR3 region has 12 residues. In germline, CDR1 is SGHAT, CDR2 FQNNGV. CDR3: CASTLRGTVAFF. In DNA form, the CDR3 reads TGTGCCAGTACATTGAGGGGTACTGTAGCTTTCTTT.

This clonotype was recorded a few times. A much larger clone differs from this one at a single base, so this may be a read error. The rearrangement links TRBV20-1 to TRBJ2-1; D not certain. Germline V lookup: CDR1 DFQATT, CDR2 SNEGSKA (reference sequence). The CDR3 runs 13 residues. V gave up 4 bases and J gave up 9 bases, with 16 bases separating them. The CDR3 reads CSAIRIGISEQFF. CDR3 nucleotides: TGCAGTGCTATCCGTATTGGGATCAGTGAGCAGTTCTTC.

This clonotype appeared a single time. The chain links TRBV6-5 to TRBJ1-5; D is unclear. This CDR3 is built from 15 residues. Germline V CDR1 and CDR2: MNHEY, SVGAGI. Trimming cost V 10 bases and J 0 bases, with 16 bases left between them. CDR3 sequence: CAISNTLNSNQPQHF. As DNA, the CDR3 is TGTGCCATCAGCAATACCCTTAATAGCAATCAGCCCCAGCATTTT.

With regard to this clonotype: It may be a read error: a sequence one base away is much more abundant. The CDR3 loop reads CASSESTANYGYTF. CDR3 coding DNA: TGTGCCAGCAGTGAATCGACAGCCAACTATGGCTACACCTTC. The chain joins TRBV25-1 to TRBJ1-2; D is possibly TRBD1 (5 bases). The CDR3 sequence is 14 residues long. The germline gives CDR1 MGHDK, CDR2 SYGVNS. V was trimmed by 1 base and J by 2 bases, leaving 8 bases between them.

Notes on this clonotype: The junction departs from germline at one end; a sequencing error may be responsible. The chain combines TRBV29-1 with TRBJ1-1; 7 positions agree with TRBD1. Germline V lookup: CDR1 SQVTM, CDR2 ANQGSEA. This CDR3 has 12 amino acids. DNA for the CDR3: TGCAGAGTTGTGGTGGACAGGCCTGAAGCTTTCTTT. This sequence encodes CRVVVDRPEAFF.

Details on this clonotype: The junction and the germline gene differ at one end; a read error may be behind it. This chain connects TRBV11-2 to TRBJ2-3; either TRBD1 or TRBD2 may supply D (6 bases each). This CDR3 spans 14 amino acids. Germline CDR1 reads SGHAT; CDR2 reads FQNNGV. The CDR3 loop reads CSSSFWGASATQYF. CDR3 DNA: TGTTCCAGCAGCTTTTGGGGGGCTTCAGCTACGCAGTATTTT.

Note on this clonotype: A read error may explain this, as a much larger clone is one base away. The rearrangement joins TRBV5-1 to TRBJ2-1; 8 bases agree with TRBD1. The CDR3 runs to 14 residues. Trimming removed 5 bases from V and 3 bases from J; junction bases left unmatched: 4. Germline V gene lookup returns CDR1 SGHRS and CDR2 YFSETQ. The CDR3 sequence is CASRLGTGYNEQFF. The CDR3 bases are TGCGCCAGCAGGCTCGGGACAGGCTACAATGAGCAGTTCTTC.

With respect to this clonotype: One junction end does not reproduce the germline sequence, and a read error may be involved. The chain couples TRBV6-1 to TRBJ1-6, with a possible D match to TRBD1 (5 bases). CDR3 length equals 15 residues. CDR1 and CDR2 from the germline V gene are MNHNS and SASEGT. Here the CDR3 DNA reads TGTGCCAGTAGTGAAGGAGGGGTTGACAGTTCAGCCCTCCACTTT. Encoded protein: CASSEGGVDSSALHF.

This clonotype was detected ten times or more. This chain joins TRBV4-1 and TRBJ2-7; TRBD2 might be the D (6 bases). Trimming left V 4 bases short and J 6 bases short, with 19 bases between. This CDR3 comprises 15 residues. CDR1 and CDR2 (germline): MGHRA, YSYEKL. CDR3 sequence reads: CASSLGGVRDGEQYF. CDR3 DNA sequence: TGCGCCAGCAGCCTTGGAGGGGTGAGGGACGGCGAGCAGTACTTC.

Worth noting for this clonotype: A junction boundary mismatches the germline segment, possibly from a read error. The genes are TRBV4-2 and TRBJ2-3, with D possibly being TRBD2 (6 bases). The CDR3 totals 16 residues. CDR1 is LGHNA, CDR2 YNFKEQ, per germline. CDR3 residues: CASIQGAGLSTDTQYF. CDR3 nucleotide sequence: TGTGCCAGCATCCAAGGGGCCGGACTATCCACAGATACGCAGTATTTT.

The CDR3 nucleotides are TGTGCCAGCTGCTCACTAACTCGTGGGACAAAACTAGTGTACGAGCAGTACTTC. This translates into CASCSLTRGTKLVYEQYF. The J gene is TRBJ2-7, the V gene TRBV6-5; D is perhaps TRBD1 (6 bases). This CDR3 comprises 18 residues. Per the germline V gene, CDR1 is MNHEY and CDR2 is SVGAGI. The ends were cut back, 8 bases at V and 4 bases at J, with 30 bases in the middle.

There are a few counts of this clonotype. One end of the junction fails to match germline, which may point to a read error. This chain uses TRBV11-3 with TRBJ1-5; D remains ambiguous. The CDR3 is made up of 13 amino acids. The germline V gene encodes CDR1 SGHNT and CDR2 YENEEA. CDR3 in DNA: TGTGACAGCAGCTTAGATGCGGCTAAGCCCCAGCATTTT. It encodes CDSSLDAAKPQHF.

This clonotype appeared a few times. The J gene is TRBJ2-5, the V gene TRBV18; D is ambiguous. Germline assignment: CDR1 KGHSH and CDR2 LQKENI. The germline V and J ends were trimmed by 3 bases and 5 bases, with 7 bases remaining between them. The CDR3 consists of 12 residues. In DNA form, the CDR3 reads TGTGCCAGCTCACCCGGTAAGGAGACCCAGTACTTC. As protein: CASSPGKETQYF.

The chain recombines TRBV21-1 with TRBJ1-2. TRBV21-1 has pseudogene status. This CDR3 has 11 residues. CDR3 protein: CASRKDYGYTF. CDR3 nucleotides: TGTGCCAGCAGGAAAGACTATGGCTACACCTTC.

In regard to this clonotype: The junction and the germline gene differ at one end; a read error may be behind it. The chain links TRBV5-6 to TRBJ2-7; TRBD1 is a possible D gene (5 bases). This CDR3 contains 14 residues. CDR1 and CDR2 from the germline V gene are SGHDT and YYEEEE. The CDR3 loop is CANSLWQGVYEQYF. CDR3 nucleotides: TGTGCCAACAGCTTGTGGCAGGGCGTCTACGAGCAGTACTTC.

In regard to this clonotype: The junction departs from the called germline gene at one end, perhaps through a read error. The chain carries TRBV11-2 and TRBJ1-2; D is uncertain. This CDR3 spans 14 amino acids. From germline, CDR1 is SGHAT and CDR2 FQNNGV. Here the CDR3 reads CASILAAQNYGYTF. In DNA, the CDR3 is TGTGCCAGCATCTTAGCAGCACAAAACTATGGCTATACCTTC.

Details on this clonotype: The conserved final phenylalanine or tryptophan is absent from the CDR3, which likely points to a read error. The chain has TRBV6-1 and TRBJ2-2, with 12 bases aligning to TRBD2. CDR3 length: 15 amino acids. Germline V gene lookup returns CDR1 MNHNS and CDR2 SASEGT. The CDR3 DNA reads as TGTGCCAGCAGTCGACTAGCGGGAGCCACCCGGGAGCTGTTTTCT. Residues: CASSRLAGATRELFS.

For this clonotype: A read error may explain this, as a much larger clone is one base away. V and J are TRBV28 and TRBJ2-5; D not certain. Trimming shortened V by 8 bases and J by 2 bases, and 12 bases separated the two germline ends. Germline V gives CDR1 MDHEN, CDR2 SYDVKM. The length of the CDR3 is 13 residues. DNA for the CDR3: TGTGCCAGCCAGACGAAGAATCAAGAGACCCAGTACTTC. This codes for CASQTKNQETQYF.

This clonotype came up a few times. J is TRBJ2-2 and V is TRBV28, with D possibly being TRBD2 (7 bases). V shed 6 bases and J shed 1 base, with 21 bases lying between them. Germline V gene lookup returns CDR1 MDHEN and CDR2 SYDVKM. CDR3 size: 18 residues. CDR3 DNA sequence: TGTGCCAGCAGACCCGACTTTAGGGGGGGCTGGAACACCGGGGAGCTGTTTTTT. Translating it yields CASRPDFRGGWNTGELFF.

The count of this clonotype is one. Given the absence of the conserved phenylalanine or tryptophan at the CDR3 end, a read error is likely. The chain is built from TRBV11-1 and TRBJ1-1; 7 bases fit TRBD1. This CDR3 spans 15 amino acids. CDR1 and CDR2 from the germline V gene are SGHAT and FQDESV (reference sequence). The CDR3 sequence: CASSLGGMLGTEAFL. In DNA form, the CDR3 reads TGTGCCAGCAGTTTAGGGGGCATGTTGGGCACTGAAGCTTTCCTT.

In nucleotides, the CDR3 is TGTGCCAGCAATTTCCAACTAGCGGGGGTATTAGAGCAGTACTTC. This translates into CASNFQLAGVLEQYF. V gene TRBV7-9 combines with J gene TRBJ2-7, with 11 positions matching TRBD2. Germline lookup yields CDR1 SEHNR and CDR2 FQNEAQ (reference sequence). This CDR3 spans 15 amino acids. Trimming cost V 7 bases and J 7 bases; bases outside gene matches: 12.

Comment on this clonotype: No conserved phenylalanine or tryptophan ends this CDR3, so it is likely a read error. The chain recombines TRBV29-1 with TRBJ2-5, with TRBD2 as a possible D gene (5 bases). The CDR3 consists of 13 residues. CDR1 SQVTM and CDR2 ANQGSEA come from the germline V gene. CDR3 amino acids: CRVGGRREGTQYL. The CDR3, as DNA: TGCAGAGTTGGAGGCAGGAGAGAAGGGACCCAGTACTTA.

The table lists this clonotype with many counts. This sequence joins TRBV5-6 and TRBJ1-3; D remains unclear. CDR3 length: 16 residues. CDR1 is SGHDT, CDR2 YYEEEE, per germline. V was trimmed by 0 bases and J by 3 bases, leaving 13 bases between them. The CDR3 DNA reads TGTGCCAGCAGCTTGGGGGGAAGAGAAGATGGAAACACCATATATTTT. Translation gives CASSLGGREDGNTIYF.

In regard to this clonotype: As the CDR3 is not closed by the conserved phenylalanine or tryptophan, this likely results from a read error. The chain has TRBV2 and TRBJ2-2; D remains ambiguous. Germline V gene lookup returns CDR1 SNHLY and CDR2 FYNNEI. There are 13 residues in the CDR3. CDR3 sequence: CASREDTTGELFV. The CDR3 bases are TGTGCCAGCAGAGAAGACACCACCGGGGAGCTGTTTGTT.